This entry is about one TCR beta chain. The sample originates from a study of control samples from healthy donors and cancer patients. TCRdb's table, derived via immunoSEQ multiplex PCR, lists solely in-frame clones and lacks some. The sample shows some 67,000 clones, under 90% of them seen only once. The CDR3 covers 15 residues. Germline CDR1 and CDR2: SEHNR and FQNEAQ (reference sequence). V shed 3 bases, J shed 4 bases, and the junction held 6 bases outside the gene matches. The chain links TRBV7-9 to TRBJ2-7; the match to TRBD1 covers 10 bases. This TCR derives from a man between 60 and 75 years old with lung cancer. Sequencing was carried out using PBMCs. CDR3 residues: CASSFPGDRGYEQYF. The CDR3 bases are TGTGCCAGCAGCTTTCCCGGGGACAGGGGATACGAGCAGTACTTC.